This passage covers 19 T cell receptor beta chains from one sample sequenced in a study of cytomegalovirus exposure and HLA in healthy donors. The PCR had 60 Vbeta and 13 Jbeta primers. Here immunoSEQ multiplex PCR was the method, and the copy in TCRdb shows in-frame clones only, minus some. The profile shows roughly 200,000 clones, approximately 85% of them singletons. Sequences were obtained from PBMCs. Receptors originate from a woman aged 45-65 years in good health and CMV-seronegative.

The V and J genes are TRBV6-6 and TRBJ2-7; the match to TRBD2 covers 9 bases. Per germline, CDR1 MNHNY and CDR2 SVGAGI (reference sequence). The CDR3 is 16 amino acids. With 5 bases clipped from V and 5 bases from J, the junction kept 13 bases outside the gene matches. The CDR3 spells CASSPSSSGSPHEQYF. The CDR3 DNA follows: TGTGCCAGCAGTCCATCGAGTAGCGGGAGTCCCCACGAGCAGTACTTC.

The chain carries TRBV14 and TRBJ1-1, with 7 nucleotides matching TRBD1. The V and J ends lost 2 bases and 3 bases, in that order; junction bases with no gene match: 15. CDR1 and CDR2 from the germline V gene are SGHDN and FVKESK. CDR3 size: 18 residues. This CDR3 is CASSQLFPNRGRDTEAFF. CDR3 nucleotide sequence: TGTGCCAGCAGCCAACTGTTTCCAAACAGGGGACGGGACACTGAAGCTTTCTTT.

A few counts support this clone. This chain uses TRBV6-4 with TRBJ2-1; D call uncertain. Looked up from germline, CDR1 is MRHNA and CDR2 is SNTAGT. This CDR3 has 11 amino acids. The ends were cut back, 0 bases at V and 10 bases at J, with 4 bases in the middle. CDR3: CASSDSREQFF. The CDR3 DNA sequence: TGTGCCAGCAGTGACTCGAGGGAGCAGTTCTTC.

The chain is built from TRBV5-1 and TRBJ2-1; D gene ambiguous. V dropped 0 bases and J dropped 5 bases, with 15 bases sitting between them. The germline gives CDR1 SGHRS, CDR2 YFSETQ. The CDR3 length is 16 residues. Written as DNA, the CDR3 is TGCGCCAGCAGCTTGGCGCGATTCACTTCGGACAATGAGCAGTTCTTC. It is translated as CASSLARFTSDNEQFF.

The V call is TRBV4-1, the J call TRBJ2-1; 10 positions agree with TRBD2. The CDR3 is 17 residues long. The V gene end was trimmed by 0 bases and the J gene end by 0 bases; junction bases not matched to a gene: 2. In germline, CDR1 is MGHRA, CDR2 YSYEKL. The chain's CDR3 is CASSQDPSGSSYNEQFF. The CDR3 DNA reads TGCGCCAGCAGCCAAGATCCTAGCGGGAGCTCCTACAATGAGCAGTTCTTC.

The gene calls are TRBV27 and TRBJ2-3; D may be TRBD1 (6 bases). This CDR3 contains 15 residues. Germline-derived CDR1 and CDR2 are MNHEY and SMNVEV (reference sequence). The V and J ends lost 0 bases and 2 bases respectively, with 9 bases between them. In DNA form, the CDR3 reads TGTGCCAGCAGTTTATCGAGACAGGCCACAGATACGCAGTATTTT. It codes for CASSLSRQATDTQYF.

V usage is TRBV5-1 and J usage is TRBJ2-3; D gene ambiguous. The CDR3 is made up of 15 amino acids. Per the germline V gene, CDR1 is SGHRS and CDR2 is YFSETQ. V lost 4 bases and J 0 bases, leaving 12 bases between the germline ends. The CDR3 bases are TGCGCCAGCAGCACCGGCTTAGCTAGCACAGATACGCAGTATTTT. Its translation: CASSTGLASTDTQYF.

In this sample, this clone turned up once. V usage is TRBV27 and J usage is TRBJ2-1; 7 nucleotides agree with TRBD1. The germline gives CDR1 MNHEY, CDR2 SMNVEV (reference sequence). CDR3 length: 13 residues. Germline trimming cut 5 bases from V and 6 bases from J; bases unmatched to any gene: 4. CDR3 in amino acids: CASSRTGGNEQFF. As DNA, the CDR3 is TGTGCCAGCAGTCGGACAGGCGGCAATGAGCAGTTCTTC.

This chain connects TRBV6-4 to TRBJ2-2; D gene uncertain. CDR1 and CDR2 from the germline V gene are MRHNA and SNTAGT. Deletions cut 0 bases from V and 4 bases from J, with 9 bases between. CDR3 length equals 15 residues. The CDR3 loop is CASSDSGSLTGELFF. In nucleotides, the CDR3 is TGTGCCAGCAGTGACTCGGGCAGTCTCACCGGGGAGCTGTTTTTT.

V usage is TRBV5-1 and J usage is TRBJ2-3; the match to TRBD2 covers 11 bases. This CDR3 contains 16 residues. J gave up 2 bases and V 4 bases, and 6 bases lay outside the gene matches. The germline CDR1 and CDR2 sequences are SGHRS and YFSETQ. The CDR3 nucleotides are TGCGCCAGCAGCGTGACTAGCGGGGCTCACACAGATACGCAGTATTTT. Residues: CASSVTSGAHTDTQYF.

This chain uses TRBV7-2 with TRBJ2-7, with 7 bases that match TRBD1. The CDR3 is made up of 14 amino acids. Germline-derived CDR1 and CDR2 are SGHTA and FQGNSA. J gave up 5 bases and V 1 base, and 5 bases lay outside the gene matches. The DNA for the CDR3 is TGTGCCAGCAGCTTAGAACAGGGGCGCAACGAGCAGTACTTC. Amino acids: CASSLEQGRNEQYF. The full variable domain, its missing parts supplied by reference TRBV7-2 and TRBJ2-7, is GAGVSQSPSNKVTEKGKDVELRCDPISGHTALYWYRQSLGQGLEFLIYFQGNSAPDKSGLPSDRFSAERTGGSVSTLTIQRTQQEDSAVYLCASSLEQGRNEQYFGPGTRLTVT.

The chain employs TRBV27 and TRBJ1-5; perhaps TRBD1 as D (5 bases). The CDR3 is made up of 14 amino acids. Germline V gene lookup returns CDR1 MNHEY and CDR2 SMNVEV (reference sequence). Trimming took 3 bases from V and 3 from J, leaving 9 bases between them. The CDR3 loop reads CASSFGGDNQPQHF. The DNA of the CDR3 is TGTGCCAGCAGTTTCGGGGGAGACAATCAGCCCCAGCATTTT.

This clone was seen more than once but under ten times. The gene calls are TRBV6-6 and TRBJ2-2, with 10 positions matching TRBD2. Unmatched junction bases numbered 5, after V lost 6 bases and J lost 7 bases. The germline CDR1 and CDR2 sequences are MNHNY and SVGAGI (reference sequence). CDR3 length: 14 residues. In DNA form, the CDR3 reads TGTGCCAGCAGCTTACTAGCGGGAAACGGGGAGCTGTTTTTT. It encodes CASSLLAGNGELFF.

The chain has TRBV9 and TRBJ2-1, with D possibly being TRBD1 (6 bases). The germline V gene encodes CDR1 SGDLS and CDR2 YYNGEE. The CDR3 has 11 residues. V shed 10 bases and J shed 3 bases, with 8 bases lying between them. CDR3 sequence: CASQGYNEQFF. DNA of the CDR3: TGTGCCTCACAGGGCTACAATGAGCAGTTCTTC. Complete variable domain (other parts from reference TRBV9 and TRBJ2-1): DSGVTQTPKHLITATGQRVTLRCSPRSGDLSVYWYQQSLDQGLQFLIQYYNGEERAKGNILERFSAQQFPDLHSELNLSSLELGDSALYFCASQGYNEQFFGPGTRLTVL.

The chain links TRBV27 to TRBJ2-7, with 8 bases matching TRBD2. V was clipped by 3 bases and J by 2 bases; unmatched bases: 9. This CDR3 region has 16 residues. The germline CDR1 and CDR2 sequences are MNHEY and SMNVEV (reference sequence). CDR3 sequence: CASSFQGGGKAYEQYF. DNA for the CDR3: TGTGCCAGCAGTTTTCAGGGCGGGGGGAAGGCCTACGAGCAGTACTTC.

This clone has only a few counts. The chain joins TRBV6-1 to TRBJ2-5, with a tentative D call TRBD2 (6 bases). CDR3 length: 15 amino acids. Germline V lookup: CDR1 MNHNS, CDR2 SASEGT. Trimming took 1 base from V and 5 from J, leaving 14 bases between them. The CDR3 bases are TGTGCCAGCAGTGAAGACCGGCGGGATAGGGAGACCCAGTACTTC. It specifies CASSEDRRDRETQYF.

This clone was seen once. V usage is TRBV6-6 and J usage is TRBJ1-1, with D maybe TRBD1 (5 bases). Trimming shortened V by 6 bases and J by 4 bases, and 15 bases separated the two germline ends. Germline CDR1 reads MNHNY; CDR2 reads SVGAGI (reference sequence). This CDR3 has 14 amino acids. CDR3 protein: CASRSPTEGTEAFF. CDR3 in DNA: TGTGCCAGCAGATCCCCGACAGAAGGCACTGAAGCTTTCTTT.

This sequence joins TRBV7-2 and TRBJ2-3; tentatively, D is TRBD2 (5 bases). The CDR3 runs to 12 residues. Between the trimmed V and J ends, which lost 5 bases and 5 bases, there was a span of 8 bases. Germline CDR1 is SGHTA and CDR2 is FQGNSA. The chain's CDR3 is CASSAAGDTQYF. The CDR3, as DNA: TGTGCCAGCAGCGCGGCGGGAGATACGCAGTATTTT.

The chain employs TRBV18 and TRBJ1-5; 9 nucleotides line up with TRBD1. V trimming: 2 bases; J trimming: 0 bases; junction bases outside the gene matches: 5. CDR3 size: 17 residues. Per germline, CDR1 KGHSH and CDR2 LQKENI. CDR3 residues: CASSPTGGSDSNQPQHF. As DNA, the CDR3 is TGTGCCAGCTCACCAACAGGGGGCTCTGATAGCAATCAGCCCCAGCATTTT.